This paragraph covers one T cell receptor (beta chain) sequence. This specimen comes from a study of blood T cell repertoires in COVID-19. Study as a whole: Both acute and convalescent COVID-19 samples were obtained from the United States, Italy and Spain. PBMCs, B-cell-depleted T cells, or T cells provided the cDNA or gDNA that made up the material.

Germline CDR1 and CDR2: SNHLY and FYNNEI. Unmatched junction bases numbered 9, after V lost 11 bases and J lost 4 bases. The CDR3 loop spans 14 amino acids. Original handling: Reference gene primer amplification gave nucleated cell count estimates. Profiling relied on immunoSEQ multiplex PCR, and the TCRdb table lists in-frame clones only, not all of them. That table furnishes V, J and clone size, whereas the DNA furnished D and trimming. The sample carries 200,000 to 250,000 clones, around four fifths recorded once. This receptor was obtained from a woman aged 80 or over with acute or convalescent COVID-19. V and J are TRBV2 and TRBJ2-2, with TRBD2 matching over 8 bases. The sample was peripheral blood. CDR3 residues: CAGKTGTSTGELFF. The DNA of the CDR3 is TGTGCCGGAAAAACCGGGACTAGCACCGGGGAGCTGTTTTTT. The full variable domain, completed using reference TRBV2 and TRBJ2-2, is EPEVTQTPSHQVTQMGQEVILRCVPISNHLYFYWYRQILGQKVEFLVSFYNNEISEKSEIFDDQFSVERPDGSNFTLKIRSTKLEDSAMYFCAGKTGTSTGELFFGEGSRLTVL.